These T cell receptor beta chains were read from a single sample in a study of T cell responses to AZD1222 COVID-19 vaccine. Generated by immunoSEQ multiplex PCR, the TCRdb table keeps only in-frame clones and is missing some. The sample shows about 110,000 clones, 88% of them seen only once. The sample here was peripheral blood, taken 28 days after the second AZD1222 dose. The receptors come from an adult who received the AZD1222 COVID-19 vaccine. The CDR3 runs from the conserved cysteine through the conserved F or W. The order of the fields is V gene, clone size, J gene, D gene, CDR3 protein, CDR3 DNA. D genes are given only for firm matches. Clone size appears in some rows only: once, few, many, or a class for an expanded clone.

TRBV15	-	TRBJ2-3	-	CATSTRAGGSTDTQYF	TGTGCCACCAGCACAAGGGCAGGGGGGAGCACAGATACGCAGTATTTT
TRBV11-1	-	TRBJ1-5	-	CASSNGPNQPQHF	TGTGCCAGCAGCAACGGACCGAATCAGCCCCAGCATTTT
TRBV19	-	TRBJ2-2	-	CASRTDTGELFF	TGTGCCTCTAGGACAGACACCGGGGAGCTGTTTTTT
TRBV7-9	-	TRBJ1-1	-	CASSGRQTEAFF	TGTGCCAGCAGCGGGAGGCAGACTGAAGCTTTCTTT
TRBV28	-	TRBJ1-2	TRBD1	CANRGRDGYTF	TGTGCCAACAGGGGTCGGGATGGCTACACCTTC
TRBV25-1	-	TRBJ1-2	-	CASSESNSFYGYTF	TGTGCCAGCAGTGAATCGAATTCCTTCTATGGCTACACCTTC
TRBV9	-	TRBJ2-7	-	CASSVGGNTGRAYEQYF	TGTGCCAGCAGCGTAGGGGGTAACACGGGTAGAGCCTACGAGCAGTACTTC
TRBV4-1	-	TRBJ2-5	-	CASSQAVGGGGETQYF	TGCGCCAGCAGCCAAGCTGTCGGGGGCGGGGGAGAGACCCAGTACTTC
TRBV28	once	TRBJ2-3	TRBD2	CASLAGGTDTQYF	TGTGCCAGTTTAGCGGGGGGCACAGATACGCAGTATTTT
TRBV11-1	-	TRBJ2-7	-	CASSLTGYEQYF	TGTGCCAGCAGCCTAACGGGGTACGAGCAGTACTTC
TRBV5-1	-	TRBJ2-1	-	CASSLEAGSGYNEQFF	TGCGCCAGCAGCTTGGAGGCGGGGTCGGGTTACAATGAGCAGTTCTTC
TRBV27	-	TRBJ2-1	TRBD1	CAIWDRIYNEQFF	TGTGCCATCTGGGACAGGATCTACAATGAGCAGTTCTTC
TRBV19	once	TRBJ1-3	-	CASSIEPGSGNTIYF	TGTGCCAGTAGTATCGAGCCAGGGTCTGGAAACACCATATATTTT